Presented here are 9 T cell receptor beta chains from one specimen sequenced in a study of T cells in Graves' hyperthyroidism and ophthalmopathy. Amplification targeted TCR beta CDR3 regions from RNA transcripts. The HTBI set primed first-round TCR CDR3 RT-PCR. Using its own MiXCR run on the multiplex PCR reads, TCRdb lists one record per CDR3 protein. The sample consists of 300,000 to 450,000 distinct CDR3 sequences, roughly 14% of them appearing once. The sequenced sample consisted of blood. These receptors were taken from a woman in her sixties or seventies with Graves' hyperthyroidism.

This clonotype was observed many times. The chain recombines TRBV20-1 with TRBJ2-1; 8 bases are a match to TRBD1. Germline V lookup: CDR1 DFQATT, CDR2 SNEGSKA (reference sequence). J gave up 8 bases and V 3 bases, and 9 bases lay outside the gene matches. CDR3 size: 14 residues. This CDR3 is CSASLSGGNDEQFF. The CDR3 region has the DNA TGCAGTGCTAGCTTGTCAGGGGGCAACGATGAGCAGTTCTTC.

The rearrangement links TRBV3-1 to TRBJ1-2; the D is unclear. CDR1 and CDR2 from the germline V gene are LGHDT and YNNKEL (reference sequence). The CDR3 has 12 residues. V shed 2 bases and J shed 8 bases, with 9 bases lying between them. The CDR3, as DNA: TGTGCCAGCAGCCAAAGGGAGCGAGGCTACACCTTC. Amino acid sequence: CASSQRERGYTF.

The chain recombines TRBV11-2 with TRBJ2-3; 14 nucleotides match TRBD2. Germline loops: CDR1 SGHAT, CDR2 FQNNGV. J was trimmed by 3 bases and V by 6 bases; bases with no gene match: 8. This CDR3 has 17 amino acids. The CDR3 DNA reads as TGTGCCAGCAGGTCGGGACTAGCGGGAGAAGGTACAGATACGCAGTATTTT. It specifies CASRSGLAGEGTDTQYF.

This clonotype was picked up many times. This rearrangement joins TRBV6-1 to TRBJ1-2; TRBD1 matches 7 bases. J lost 4 bases, V lost 6 bases, and 5 bases had no gene match. From germline, CDR1 is MNHNS and CDR2 SASEGT. The CDR3 loop spans 13 amino acids. CDR3 protein: CASRGDSLYGYTF. The CDR3 DNA reads TGTGCCAGCAGGGGGGACAGCCTCTATGGCTACACCTTC.

This clonotype was detected many times. The chain joins TRBV3-1 to TRBJ2-1; the D gene is possibly TRBD1 (5 bases). Between the trimmed V and J ends, which lost 2 bases and 7 bases, there was a span of 15 bases. The CDR3 covers 15 residues. Germline assignment: CDR1 LGHDT and CDR2 YNNKEL (reference sequence). CDR3 region: CASSQNENRLNEQFF. The CDR3 nucleotides are TGTGCCAGCAGCCAAAATGAGAACAGGCTGAATGAGCAGTTCTTC.

This clonotype was detected a few times. The rearrangement joins TRBV7-9 to TRBJ1-2; D remains unclear. The germline V and J ends were trimmed by 8 bases and 5 bases, with 18 bases remaining between them. CDR1 and CDR2 (germline): SEHNR, FQNEAQ (reference sequence). This CDR3 region has 14 residues. For the CDR3, the DNA is TGTGCCAGCCAAACCCCTTCCCTAGAATATGGCTACACCTTC. Amino acids: CASQTPSLEYGYTF.

This clonotype was picked up many times. The chain joins TRBV5-1 to TRBJ1-4; TRBD1 matches at 9 bases. With 0 bases clipped from V and 7 bases from J, the junction kept 4 bases outside the gene matches. The germline V gene has CDR1 SGHRS and CDR2 YFSETQ. CDR3 length: 15 residues. The CDR3 protein is CASSLDGQGSEKLFF. The CDR3 DNA reads as TGCGCCAGCAGCTTGGATGGACAGGGGAGTGAAAAACTGTTTTTT.

The gene calls are TRBV7-8 and TRBJ2-2, with 14 bases that match TRBD2. The CDR3 spans 16 residues. Unmatched junction bases numbered 8, after V lost 6 bases and J lost 8 bases. The germline V gene encodes CDR1 SGHVS and CDR2 FQNEAQ. The CDR3 DNA reads as TGTGCCAGCAGAGCACCGGGACTAGCGGGAGTTGGGGAGCTGTTTTTT. It specifies CASRAPGLAGVGELFF.

This clonotype was counted a few times. With a much larger clone just one base away, this may be a read error. V and J are TRBV24-1 and TRBJ1-4; D is undetermined. Germline V lookup: CDR1 KGHDR, CDR2 SFDVKD. The length of the CDR3 is 12 residues. As DNA, the CDR3 is TGTGCCACCAGTGCCGGGCATGAAAAACTGTCTTTT. This codes for CATSAGHEKLSF.